A selection of T cell receptor beta chains follows, all from one sample in a study of OX40 agonist ivuxolimab in advanced cancers. Sequencing was performed with immunoSEQ multiplex PCR; in TCRdb, only in-frame clones are kept and a portion is missing. The data show 21,000 or so clones, approximately 90% seen once. The material sequenced was CD4+ or CD8+ T cells sorted from blood, taken in a trial of the OX40 agonist ivuxolimab. The source of these receptors is an adult with an advanced solid tumor such as melanoma, head and neck, liver or kidney cancer. CDR3s include the opening cysteine and the closing phenylalanine or tryptophan. The D gene is left open where the match is weak. Part of the rows lack a size; the others show once, few, many or a class for expanded clones.

.	TRBV27	TRBJ2-1	.	TGTGCCAGCAGTTCCGGGGGGCCCTACAATGAGCAGTTCTTC	CASSSGGPYNEQFF
.	TRBV27	TRBJ2-7	few	TGTGCCAGCAGGCCTACTCCCTACGAGCAGTACTTC	CASRPTPYEQYF
.	TRBV4-1	TRBJ2-7	few	TGCGCCAGCAGCCAAGAATCTAGGAGCTCCTACGAGCAGTACTTC	CASSQESRSSYEQYF
TRBD2	TRBV14	TRBJ2-1	.	TGTGCCAGCAGCCGAGGACTAGTAAACAATGAGCAGTTCTTC	CASSRGLVNNEQFF
.	TRBV10-1	TRBJ2-7	few	TGCGCCAGCAGTGAGTCGTGGGAAACCGAGCAGTACTTC	CASSESWETEQYF
.	TRBV6-5	TRBJ1-1	few	TGTGCCAGCAGCTTGTCGGGAGCTGAAGCTTTCTTT	CASSLSGAEAFF
TRBD1	TRBV29-1	TRBJ1-1	.	TGCAGCGTTTTTTTACGGGACAGGGGGCTAGTGGTAGCTTTCTTT	CSVFLRDRGLVVAFF
.	TRBV6-1	TRBJ2-7	few	TGTGCCAGCAGTGCGAACTACGAGCAGTACTTC	CASSANYEQYF
.	TRBV9	TRBJ1-1	.	TGTGCCAGCAGCGCCCATGGGGCTAACACTGAAGCTTTCTTT	CASSAHGANTEAFF
.	TRBV2	TRBJ2-7	.	TGTGCCAGCAGTGAAGCCCGGGTGCCAACCTACGAGCAGTACTTC	CASSEARVPTYEQYF
.	TRBV28	TRBJ1-2	.	TGTGCCAGCAGTAGTACTAACTATGGCTACACCTTC	CASSSTNYGYTF
.	TRBV9	TRBJ2-7	.	TGTGCCAGCAGCGACGGGACTCAAAAGAGGCAGTACTTC	CASSDGTQKRQYF
.	TRBV28	TRBJ1-1	.	TGTGCCAGCAGTTCCCCGCAGGAGGAAAACACTGAAGCTTTCTTT	CASSSPQEENTEAFF
TRBD2	TRBV4-2	TRBJ2-2	.	TGTGCCAGCAGCCAAGAAGCGGCAGCGGGAGGGGCCGGGGAGCTGTTTTTT	CASSQEAAAGGAGELFF
.	TRBV28	TRBJ1-4	.	TGTGCCAGCAGTTTTAACGACCCAACTAATGAAAAACTGTTTTTT	CASSFNDPTNEKLFF
TRBD1	TRBV2	TRBJ2-1	.	TGTGCCAAGGGGGCGGACAGGGGGTGGAATGAGCAGTTCTTC	CAKGADRGWNEQFF
TRBD2	TRBV7-2	TRBJ2-1	.	TGTGCCAGCAGCTTACCCGCTAGCGGGAGCTCCTACAATGGGCAGTTCTTC	CASSLPASGSSYNGQFF
TRBD1	TRBV6-1	TRBJ1-1	few	TGTGCCAGCACCGAAACAGGGGGGTCGACTGAAGCTTTCTTT	CASTETGGSTEAFF
.	TRBV7-9	TRBJ1-1	.	TGTGCCAGCAGCTTAACAGACAAAGCGAACACTGAAGCTTTCTTT	CASSLTDKANTEAFF
.	TRBV19	TRBJ2-2	.	TGTGCCAGTAGCGTCGTCAGCACCGGGGAGCTGTTTTTT	CASSVVSTGELFF
TRBD2	TRBV7-9	TRBJ2-7	.	TGTGCCAGCAGCTTAGGTCAGGGACTACTACTCTACGAGCAGTACTTC	CASSLGQGLLLYEQYF
TRBD2	TRBV28	TRBJ2-1	.	TGTGCCAGCAGATCTTTAGCGGGAGGTCTTCACAATGAGCAGTTCTTC	CASRSLAGGLHNEQFF
.	TRBV19	TRBJ1-2	.	TGTGCCAGTAGTGGATGGGACAACAATAACTATGGCTACACCTTC	CASSGWDNNNYGYTF
.	TRBV7-3	TRBJ2-5	.	TGTGCCAGCAGCTTAAGCGGACCTGTCGGGGATGGGGGAGAGACCCAGTACTTC	CASSLSGPVGDGGETQYF
TRBD2	TRBV27	TRBJ2-1	.	TGTGCCAGCAGTCCCTGGGCTAGCGGGAGATACAATGAGCAGTTCTTC	CASSPWASGRYNEQFF
.	TRBV5-1	TRBJ1-5	.	TGCGCCAGCAGCTTGGAAGACAGCATCAATCAGCCCCAGCATTTT	CASSLEDSINQPQHF
.	TRBV28	TRBJ2-1	.	TGTGCCAGCAGTGGGCCGGGACACGAAGAGCAGTTCTTC	CASSGPGHEEQFF
.	TRBV5-3	TRBJ2-7	.	TGTGCCAGCAGCTTGCAGGTGGGACCGGGCGGGGAGCAGTACTTC	CASSLQVGPGGEQYF
.	TRBV29-1	TRBJ1-2	.	TGCAGCGTTGTGGCAGGGGCCCCCACTCATGGCTACACCTTC	CSVVAGAPTHGYTF
TRBD2	TRBV9	TRBJ2-1	.	TGTGCCAGCAGCACTAGGGAGGGCCATCAATCACGTGAGCAGTTCTTC	CASSTREGHQSREQFF
.	TRBV27	TRBJ2-7	.	TGTGCCAGCAGTTTTTCTGGGGTAAGGGAGCAGTACTTC	CASSFSGVREQYF
TRBD1	TRBV4-1	TRBJ2-7	.	TGCGCCAGCAGCCCGATGCAGGGGGCCATCTACGAGCAGTACTTC	CASSPMQGAIYEQYF
.	TRBV7-9	TRBJ1-2	.	TGTGCCAGCAGCTTTGGTGTTCGCTATGGCTACACCTTC	CASSFGVRYGYTF
TRBD1	TRBV7-9	TRBJ1-1	.	TGTGCCAGCAGCTTAGCGATTAGGCACAGGGGGCATGATAACACTGAAGCTTTCTTT	CASSLAIRHRGHDNTEAFF
.	TRBV2	TRBJ2-5	.	TGTGCCAGCCAGGCGACCCAAGAGACCCAGTACTTC	CASQATQETQYF
.	TRBV28	TRBJ1-1	.	TGTGCCAGCACTTATTTGAACACTGAAGCTTTCTTT	CASTYLNTEAFF
.	TRBV7-6	TRBJ1-2	.	TGTGCCAGCAGCGGTACACCTCGAAAGACCTATGGCTACACCTTC	CASSGTPRKTYGYTF
.	TRBV9	TRBJ2-3	.	TGTGCCAGCAGCGTAGATGGGGGGCACGGCACAGATACGCAGTATTTT	CASSVDGGHGTDTQYF
TRBD1	TRBV27	TRBJ2-6	.	TGTGCCAGCAGCGATTGGACAGGGGGCGTTCTTGAAGATGCTGGGGCCAACGTCCTGACTTTC	CASSDWTGGVLEDAGANVLTF
TRBD2	TRBV30	TRBJ2-4	.	TGTGCCTGGACCCTAGCGGGCGAAAACATTCAGTACTTC	CAWTLAGENIQYF
.	TRBV30	TRBJ2-2	.	TGTGCCTGTCAGGGTATAGGGACCGGGGAGCTGTTTTTT	CACQGIGTGELFF
TRBD1	TRBV6-1	TRBJ1-1	.	TGTGCCATTAGGGGGCGCGGCACTGAAGCTTTCTTT	CAIRGRGTEAFF
.	TRBV7-6	TRBJ1-1	.	TGTGCCAGCAGGGGGGTGATAGGAACTGAAGCTTTCTTT	CASRGVIGTEAFF
.	TRBV7-9	TRBJ2-7	.	TGTGCCAGCAGCTTAAGTAGCGAAGACCGCGCCGAGCAGTACTTC	CASSLSSEDRAEQYF
TRBD2	TRBV7-9	TRBJ2-7	.	TGTGCCAGCAGCTATGACGGCCGCTTAGCGGGAGGTTACGAGCAGTACTTC	CASSYDGRLAGGYEQYF
.	TRBV6-1	TRBJ2-7	.	TGTGCCAGCAGTTGGGGGTACGAGCAGTACTTC	CASSWGYEQYF
.	TRBV7-2	TRBJ2-7	.	TGTGCCAGCAGCTTCCGGGGTAACGAGCAGTACTTC	CASSFRGNEQYF